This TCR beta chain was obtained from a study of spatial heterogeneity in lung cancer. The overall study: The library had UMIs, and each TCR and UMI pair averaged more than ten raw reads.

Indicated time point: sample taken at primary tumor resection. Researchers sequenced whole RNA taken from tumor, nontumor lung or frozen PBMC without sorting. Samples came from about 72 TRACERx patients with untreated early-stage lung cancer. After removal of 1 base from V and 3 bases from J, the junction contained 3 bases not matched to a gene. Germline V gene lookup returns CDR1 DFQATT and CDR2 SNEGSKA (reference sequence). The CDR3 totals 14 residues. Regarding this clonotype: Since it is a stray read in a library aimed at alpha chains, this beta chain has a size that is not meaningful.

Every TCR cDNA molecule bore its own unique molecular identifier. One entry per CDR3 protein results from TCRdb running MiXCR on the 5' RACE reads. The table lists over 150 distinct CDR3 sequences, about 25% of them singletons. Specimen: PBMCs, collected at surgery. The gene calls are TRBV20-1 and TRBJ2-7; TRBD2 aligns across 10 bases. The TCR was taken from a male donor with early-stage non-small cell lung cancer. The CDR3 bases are TGCAGTGCTAGAGCCGGGACTAGCGACTACGAGCAGTACTTC. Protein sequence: CSARAGTSDYEQYF.